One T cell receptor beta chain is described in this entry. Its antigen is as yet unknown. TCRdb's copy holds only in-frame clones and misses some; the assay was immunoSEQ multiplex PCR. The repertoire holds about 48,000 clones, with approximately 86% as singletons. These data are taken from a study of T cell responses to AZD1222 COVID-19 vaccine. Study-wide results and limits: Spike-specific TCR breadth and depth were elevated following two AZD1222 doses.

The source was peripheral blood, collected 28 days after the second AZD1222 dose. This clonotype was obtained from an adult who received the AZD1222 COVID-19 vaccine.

The CDR3 nucleotides read TGTGCCATCAGTGTGGGACAGGGGGACCAGCCCCAGCATTTT. Translation: CAISVGQGDQPQHF. This rearrangement joins TRBV10-3 to TRBJ1-5; the match to TRBD1 covers 11 bases. The germline V gene encodes CDR1 ENHRY and CDR2 SYGVKD. The CDR3 has 14 amino acids. The V gene end was trimmed by 4 bases and the J gene end by 7 bases; junction bases not matched to a gene: 3.